A single sample gave rise to the 18 T cell receptor beta chains below, sequenced in a study of CD4 T cells in relation to SARS-CoV-2 and coronaviruses (dated by TCRdb to the early 2020s). Receptor libraries were prepared by the immunoSEQ multiplex PCR assay. As stored in TCRdb, this immuneACCESS dataset retains in-frame rearrangements with V and J assigned. A fraction of the clones does not appear; measured against another copy, unresolved V genes explain less than half of the discrepancy, and the remainder lacks a known reason. This sample lists about 54,000 clones; just over 90% were detected once. The leading ten clones occupy around 0.4% of the sample. The sequencing input was naive CD4+ T cells from PBMCs. This specimen's cell subset or site label, per the study, means: naive CD4+ T cells isolated by negative enrichment. These receptors were collected from an adult with COVID-19.

This clone has a single count. This sequence joins TRBV6-5 and TRBJ1-5; the D is unclear. Per germline, CDR1 MNHEY and CDR2 SVGAGI. The V and J ends lost 8 bases and 3 bases respectively, with 14 bases between them. This CDR3 has 14 amino acids. The CDR3 region is CASGVWGHNQPQHF. The CDR3 nucleotides are TGTGCCAGCGGGGTGTGGGGTCACAATCAGCCCCAGCATTTT.

The V call is TRBV5-1, the J call TRBJ2-1, with 12 nucleotides matching TRBD2. The length of the CDR3 is 15 residues. Unmatched junction bases numbered 5, after V lost 2 bases and J lost 8 bases. The germline CDR1 and CDR2 sequences are SGHRS and YFSETQ. CDR3: CASSLVTSGSDEQFF. The CDR3 DNA is TGCGCCAGCAGCTTAGTGACTAGCGGGAGCGATGAGCAGTTCTTC.

This clone was detected only a few times. The chain combines TRBV9 with TRBJ1-6; 7 bases line up with TRBD1. V lost 0 bases to trimming and J lost 3 bases; unmatched junction nucleotides: 0. Germline CDR1 is SGDLS and CDR2 is YYNGEE. This CDR3 has 15 residues. CDR3 protein: CASSVGDSYNSPLHF. CDR3 nucleotides: TGTGCCAGCAGCGTAGGGGACAGCTATAATTCACCCCTCCACTTT.

The rearrangement links TRBV2 to TRBJ2-1, with a weak D call TRBD1 (5 bases). This CDR3 spans 13 amino acids. The V and J ends lost 1 base and 15 bases respectively, with 16 bases between them. CDR1 is SNHLY, CDR2 FYNNEI, per germline. CDR3 loop: CASSEERGRAAFF. The CDR3 nucleotides read TGTGCCAGCAGTGAAGAAAGGGGCCGTGCCGCGTTCTTC. The whole variable domain, filled in from reference TRBV2 and TRBJ2-1, reads EPEVTQTPSHQVTQMGQEVILRCVPISNHLYFYWYRQILGQKVEFLVSFYNNEISEKSEIFDDQFSVERPDGSNFTLKIRSTKLEDSAMYFCASSEERGRAAFFGPGTRLTVL.

The rearrangement links TRBV28 to TRBJ1-1, with 8 bases aligning to TRBD1. Looked up from germline, CDR1 is MDHEN and CDR2 is SYDVKM. After removal of 1 base from V and 6 bases from J, the junction contained 7 bases not matched to a gene. The CDR3 loop spans 15 amino acids. CDR3 DNA: TGTGCCAGCAGTTTATTAGACAGGGGAGTCCCTGAAGCTTTCTTT. Translation gives CASSLLDRGVPEAFF. The whole variable domain, filled in from reference TRBV28 and TRBJ1-1, reads DVKVTQSSRYLVKRTGEKVFLECVQDMDHENMFWYRQDPGLGLRLIYFSYDVKMKEKGDIPEGYSVSREKKERFSLILESASTNQTSMYLCASSLLDRGVPEAFFGQGTRLTVV.

The chain recombines TRBV4-2 with TRBJ2-3; D is unresolved. CDR1 is LGHNA, CDR2 YNFKEQ, per germline. The germline V and J ends were trimmed by 4 bases and 1 base, with 18 bases remaining between them. The CDR3 is made up of 17 amino acids. The CDR3 is CASSLQPGISGTDTQYF. The CDR3 DNA reads TGTGCCAGCAGCCTCCAGCCCGGTATTTCGGGCACAGATACGCAGTATTTT.

The V and J genes are TRBV28 and TRBJ2-5, with D perhaps matching TRBD2 (5 bases). The CDR3 loop spans 15 amino acids. Trimming shortened V by 5 bases and J by 5 bases, and 18 bases separated the two germline ends. Germline V gene data show CDR1 as MDHEN and CDR2 as SYDVKM. The CDR3 DNA reads as TGTGCCAGCAGTGGATCCGGACTCCGTAGGGAGACCCAGTACTTC. It translates to CASSGSGLRRETQYF.

This chain joins TRBV6-6 and TRBJ2-7; no clear D. From germline, CDR1 is MNHNY and CDR2 SVGAGI (reference sequence). The CDR3 runs 12 residues. Trimming removed 2 bases at V and 5 bases at J, with 7 bases between. The CDR3 protein is CASSYRTDEQYF. As DNA, the CDR3 is TGTGCCAGCAGTTACCGAACCGACGAGCAGTACTTC.

In this sample, this clone turned up once. The chain combines TRBV15 with TRBJ1-6; 8 bases fit TRBD1. Unmatched junction bases numbered 8, after V lost 0 bases and J lost 10 bases. CDR1 and CDR2 from the germline V gene are LNHNV and YYDKDF (reference sequence). The CDR3 loop spans 16 amino acids. CDR3 sequence reads: CATSRDRTGTGSPLHF. CDR3 bases: TGTGCCACCAGCAGAGATAGGACAGGGACGGGATCACCCCTCCACTTT. Using reference TRBV15 and TRBJ1-6 for the parts outside the CDR3, the full variable domain is DAMVIQNPRYQVTQFGKPVTLSCSQTLNHNVMYWYQQKSSQAPKLLFHYYDKDFNNEADTPDNFQSRRPNTSFCFLDIRSPGLGDTAMYLCATSRDRTGTGSPLHFGNGTRLTVT.

This sequence joins TRBV7-8 and TRBJ2-7; the D is unclear. Trimming removed 6 bases from V and 4 bases from J, with 16 bases in between. The CDR3 contains 14 residues. Germline loops: CDR1 SGHVS, CDR2 FQNEAQ. The CDR3 DNA sequence: TGTGCCAGCAGTAGGACCCCAACCCCTTACGAGCAGTACTTC. Translated, it gives CASSRTPTPYEQYF. The full variable domain, completed using reference TRBV7-8 and TRBJ2-7, is GAGVSQSPRYKVAKRGQDVALRCDPISGHVSLFWYQQALGQGPEFLTYFQNEAQLDKSGLPSDRFFAERPEGSVSTLKIQRTQQEDSAVYLCASSRTPTPYEQYFGPGTRLTVT.

For this clone: The junction shows a germline mismatch at one end, possibly a read error. The chain recombines TRBV7-2 with TRBJ1-2; 8 bases align to TRBD1. The germline V gene encodes CDR1 SGHTA and CDR2 FQGNSA. The CDR3 extends over 14 amino acids. This CDR3 is CASSSPDRGNGYTF. CDR3 in DNA: TGTGCCAGCAGCTCCCCCGACAGGGGAAATGGTTACACCTTC. Supplemented by reference TRBV7-2 and TRBJ1-2, the full variable domain reads GAGVSQSPSNKVTEKGKDVELRCDPISGHTALYWYRQSLGQGLEFLIYFQGNSAPDKSGLPSDRFSAERTGGSVSTLTIQRTQQEDSAVYLCASSSPDRGNGYTFGSGTRLTVV.

The V and J genes are TRBV27 and TRBJ2-2; D not certain. The CDR3 sequence is 13 residues long. The V and J ends lost 8 bases and 3 bases respectively, with 10 bases between them. CDR1 and CDR2 from the germline V gene are MNHEY and SMNVEV (reference sequence). The CDR3 protein is CASGNRDTGELFF. The CDR3 DNA reads as TGTGCCAGCGGGAACAGAGACACCGGGGAGCTGTTTTTT.

The chain uses TRBV2 and TRBJ1-4; 9 nucleotides line up with TRBD1. The CDR3 loop spans 15 amino acids. Trimming removed 3 bases from V and 7 bases from J; junction bases left unmatched: 6. Germline V gives CDR1 SNHLY, CDR2 FYNNEI. CDR3 loop: CASSDWDRAGEKLFF. CDR3 DNA: TGTGCCAGCAGTGATTGGGACAGGGCGGGTGAAAAACTGTTTTTT.

This chain connects TRBV7-2 to TRBJ2-3; the match to TRBD2 covers 9 bases. Germline values: CDR1 SGHTA, CDR2 FQGNSA. CDR3 length: 15 residues. The V and J ends lost 3 bases and 2 bases, in that order; junction bases with no gene match: 3. CDR3 sequence reads: CASSFRGLATDTQYF. In DNA form, the CDR3 reads TGTGCCAGCAGCTTTAGGGGACTAGCCACAGATACGCAGTATTTT.

The chain carries TRBV7-2 and TRBJ2-7, with TRBD2 as a possible D gene (6 bases). The CDR3 has 13 amino acids. Germline V gives CDR1 SGHTA, CDR2 FQGNSA. The V end lost 1 base, the J end lost 3 bases, and 7 bases lay between the germline ends. CDR3 residues: CASSLGRDYEQYF. The CDR3 region has the DNA TGTGCCAGCAGCTTAGGGCGGGACTACGAGCAGTACTTC. Together with reference TRBV7-2 and TRBJ2-7, the CDR3 gives the full variable domain: GAGVSQSPSNKVTEKGKDVELRCDPISGHTALYWYRQSLGQGLEFLIYFQGNSAPDKSGLPSDRFSAERTGGSVSTLTIQRTQQEDSAVYLCASSLGRDYEQYFGPGTRLTVT.

The chain has TRBV6-5 and TRBJ1-1; D gene uncertain. V was clipped by 5 bases and J by 7 bases, with 11 bases between them. CDR3 size: 12 residues. The V gene's germline CDR1 is MNHEY and CDR2 SVGAGI. The CDR3 DNA follows: TGTGCCAGCAGTCGCGGAGGGAATGAAGCTTTCTTT. This gives the protein CASSRGGNEAFF.

The chain combines TRBV7-9 with TRBJ2-7; D is possibly TRBD1 (6 bases). V lost 5 bases, J lost 3 bases, and 11 bases lay in between. Germline assignment: CDR1 SEHNR and CDR2 FQNEAQ (reference sequence). The CDR3 totals 13 residues. DNA of the CDR3: TGTGCCAGCAGCAGAGACAGGCGCTACGAGCAGTACTTC. Its protein product is CASSRDRRYEQYF.

The rearrangement links TRBV28 to TRBJ1-1; D uncertain. This CDR3 contains 13 residues. CDR1 and CDR2 from the germline V gene are MDHEN and SYDVKM. V was trimmed by 6 bases and J by 5 bases, leaving 13 bases between them. DNA for the CDR3: TGTGCCAGCAGCCCACCGTTGAGGACTGAAGCTTTCTTT. Its translation: CASSPPLRTEAFF.